This T cell receptor beta chain appears in the sequencing data of a study of T cells in Graves' hyperthyroidism and ophthalmopathy. Used for diagnoses were clinical symptoms, serum thyroxine and TRAb, thyroid ultrasound and orbital computed tomography. Only a few counts were recorded for this clonotype. Authors of the study amplified TCR beta CDR3 regions from RNA transcripts. A first-round RT-PCR of the TCR CDR3 used the HTBI primer set. Using its own MiXCR run on the multiplex PCR reads, TCRdb lists one record per CDR3 protein. The sample has fewer than 350,000 distinct CDR3 sequences, 10% to 15% seen once. This TCR was recovered from a woman in her 30s with Graves' hyperthyroidism that later progressed to Graves' ophthalmopathy. Sequencing was carried out using blood.

For the CDR3, the DNA is TGTGCCAGTAGCAAAACGGACAGGGGAAATAATTCACCCCTCCACTTT. Its protein is CASSKTDRGNNSPLHF. The V gene is TRBV19, the J gene TRBJ1-6, with 9 nucleotides matching TRBD1. The CDR3 length is 16 residues. Germline-derived CDR1 and CDR2 are LNHDA and SQIVND (reference sequence). J was trimmed by 5 bases and V by 6 bases; bases with no gene match: 8.